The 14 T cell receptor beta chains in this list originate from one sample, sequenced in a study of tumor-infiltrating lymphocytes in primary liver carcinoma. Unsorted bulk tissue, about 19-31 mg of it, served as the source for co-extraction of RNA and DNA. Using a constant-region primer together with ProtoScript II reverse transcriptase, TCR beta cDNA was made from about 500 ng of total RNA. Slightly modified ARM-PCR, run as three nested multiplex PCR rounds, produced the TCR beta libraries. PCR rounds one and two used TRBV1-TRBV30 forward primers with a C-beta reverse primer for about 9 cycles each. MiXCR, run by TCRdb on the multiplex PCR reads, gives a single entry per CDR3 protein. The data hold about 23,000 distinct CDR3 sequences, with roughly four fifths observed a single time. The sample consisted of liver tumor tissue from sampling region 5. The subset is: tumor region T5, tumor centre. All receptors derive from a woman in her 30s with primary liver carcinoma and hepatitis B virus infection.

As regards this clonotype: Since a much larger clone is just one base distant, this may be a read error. The CDR3 DNA follows: TGCGCCAACAGCCAAGGTTTTGCGGGAGCCGGGCATACGCAGTGTTTT. Its translation: CANSQGFAGAGHTQCF. The chain carries TRBV4-3 and TRBJ2-3; 7 bases match TRBD2. The CDR3 has 16 residues. CDR1 and CDR2 from the germline V gene are LGHNA and YSLEER.

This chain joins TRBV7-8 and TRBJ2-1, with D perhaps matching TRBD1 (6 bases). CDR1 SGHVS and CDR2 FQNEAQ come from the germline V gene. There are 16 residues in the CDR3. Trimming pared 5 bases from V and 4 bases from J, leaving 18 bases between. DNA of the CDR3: TGTGCCAGCAGCCCCTTCGGGATAGGGGGTTACAATGAGCAGTTCTTC. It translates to CASSPFGIGGYNEQFF.

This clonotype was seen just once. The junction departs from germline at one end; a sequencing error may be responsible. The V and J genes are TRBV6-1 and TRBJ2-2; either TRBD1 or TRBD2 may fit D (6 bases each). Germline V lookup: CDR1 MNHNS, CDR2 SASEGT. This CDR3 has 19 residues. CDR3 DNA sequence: TGTGCCAGCAGTGAACCCCTTCCCGGGGGCGCCACGAACACCGGGGTGCTGTTTTTT. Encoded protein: CASSEPLPGGATNTGVLFF.

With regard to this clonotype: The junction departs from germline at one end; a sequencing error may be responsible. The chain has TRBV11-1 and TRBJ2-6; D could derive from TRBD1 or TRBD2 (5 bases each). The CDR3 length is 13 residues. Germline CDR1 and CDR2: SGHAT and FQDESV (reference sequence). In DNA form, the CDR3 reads TGTGCCAGTTCACCCTCTGGGACCAACGTCTTGACCTTC. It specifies CASSPSGTNVLTF.

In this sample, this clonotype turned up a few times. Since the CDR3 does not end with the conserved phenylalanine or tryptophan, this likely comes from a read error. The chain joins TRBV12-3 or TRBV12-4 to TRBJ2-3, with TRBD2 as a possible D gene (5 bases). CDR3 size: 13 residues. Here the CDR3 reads CASTSRGPDMQYS. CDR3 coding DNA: TGTGCCAGCACCTCCAGAGGGCCAGATATGCAGTATTCT.

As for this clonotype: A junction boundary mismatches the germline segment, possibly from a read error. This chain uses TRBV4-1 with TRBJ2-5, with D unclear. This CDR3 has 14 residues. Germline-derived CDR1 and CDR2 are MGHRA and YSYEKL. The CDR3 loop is CTRSQDNTVETQYF. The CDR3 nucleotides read TGCACCAGGAGCCAAGATAACACAGTAGAGACCCAGTACTTC.

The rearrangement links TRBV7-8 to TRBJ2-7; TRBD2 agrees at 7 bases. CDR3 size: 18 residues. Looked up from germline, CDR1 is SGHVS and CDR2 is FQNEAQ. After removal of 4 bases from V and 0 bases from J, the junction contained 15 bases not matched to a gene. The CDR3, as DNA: TGTGCCAGCAGCTCGGGAGGCGGTCGTGCTATGAGCTCCTACGAGCAGTACTTC. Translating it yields CASSSGGGRAMSSYEQYF.

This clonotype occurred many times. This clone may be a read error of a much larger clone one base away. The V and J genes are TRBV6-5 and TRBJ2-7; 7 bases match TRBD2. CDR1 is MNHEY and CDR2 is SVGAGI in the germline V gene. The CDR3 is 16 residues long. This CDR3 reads CASRLTASGTAYERYF. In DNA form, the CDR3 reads TGTGCCAGCAGACTGACTGCCAGCGGGACCGCCTACGAGCGGTACTTC.

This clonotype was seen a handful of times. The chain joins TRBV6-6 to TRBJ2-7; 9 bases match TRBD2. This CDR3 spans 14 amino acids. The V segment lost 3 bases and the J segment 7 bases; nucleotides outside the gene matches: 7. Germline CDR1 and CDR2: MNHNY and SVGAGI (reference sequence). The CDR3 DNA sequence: TGTGCCAGCAGTTATACACTAGCGGGTGGTGAGCAGTACTTC. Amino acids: CASSYTLAGGEQYF.

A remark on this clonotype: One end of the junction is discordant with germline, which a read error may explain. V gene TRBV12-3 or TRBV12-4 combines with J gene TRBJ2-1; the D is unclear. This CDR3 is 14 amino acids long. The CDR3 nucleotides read TGTGCCACCAGTTTGGACCCCTTATGCAATGAGCAGTTCTTC. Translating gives CATSLDPLCNEQFF.

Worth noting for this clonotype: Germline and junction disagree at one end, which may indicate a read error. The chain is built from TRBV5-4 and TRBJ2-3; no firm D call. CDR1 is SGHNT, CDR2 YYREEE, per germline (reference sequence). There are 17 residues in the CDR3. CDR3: CASSVDGYPPPTDMQYF. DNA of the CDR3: TGTGCCAGCAGCGTAGACGGATATCCTCCACCCACAGATATGCAGTATTTT.

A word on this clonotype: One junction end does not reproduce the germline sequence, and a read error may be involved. CDR3 in DNA: TGTGCCAGTAGCTTAGAGGGAAGTGCCTACGATGAGCAGTTCTTC. Amino acid sequence: CASSLEGSAYDEQFF. The chain combines TRBV11-2 with TRBJ2-1, with TRBD2 as a possible D gene (5 bases). Germline-derived CDR1 and CDR2 are SGHAT and FQNNGV. The CDR3 contains 15 residues.

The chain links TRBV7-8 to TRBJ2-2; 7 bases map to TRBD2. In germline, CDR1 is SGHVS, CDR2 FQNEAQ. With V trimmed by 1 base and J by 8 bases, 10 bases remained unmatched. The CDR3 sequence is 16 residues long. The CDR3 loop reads CASSLGRRENSGELFF. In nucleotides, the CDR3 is TGTGCCAGCAGCTTAGGACGGCGGGAGAACTCAGGGGAGCTGTTTTTT.

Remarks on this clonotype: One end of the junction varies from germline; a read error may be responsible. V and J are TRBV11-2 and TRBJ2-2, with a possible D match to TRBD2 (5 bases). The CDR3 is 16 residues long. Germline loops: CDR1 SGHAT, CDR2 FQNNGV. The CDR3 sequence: CAISPYPQLNTGELLF. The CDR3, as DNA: TGTGCCATCAGCCCCTATCCCCAATTGAACACCGGGGAGCTGTTATTT.